Below, 9 T cell receptor beta chains from the same sample are listed, as sequenced in a study of blood T cell repertoires in COVID-19. Libraries were prepared by immunoSEQ multiplex PCR; TCRdb keeps only in-frame clonotypes and omits some of them. The repertoire holds around 84,000 clones, with around 88% as singletons. What was sequenced was peripheral blood. The origin of the receptors is a man at least 80 years old with active or convalescent COVID-19.

V is TRBV5-1 and J is TRBJ2-7, with 13 bases aligning to TRBD2. The CDR3 is 17 amino acids. The V gene end was trimmed by 2 bases and the J gene end by 6 bases; junction bases not matched to a gene: 11. Germline V lookup: CDR1 SGHRS, CDR2 YFSETQ. CDR3 nucleotide sequence: TGCGCCAGCAGCTTAAACCCCGGGACTAGCGGGATGGCCGAGCAGTACTTC. Translation: CASSLNPGTSGMAEQYF. Looking up the rest from reference TRBV5-1 and TRBJ2-7 gives the full variable domain: KAGVTQTPRYLIKTRGQQVTLSCSPISGHRSVSWYQQTPGQGLQFLFEYFSETQRNKGNFPGRFSGRQFSNSRSEMNVSTLELGDSALYLCASSLNPGTSGMAEQYFGPGTRLTVT.

The chain has TRBV11-3 and TRBJ1-6, with 7 positions matching TRBD1. J lost 13 bases, V lost 1 base, and 4 bases had no gene match. Germline loops: CDR1 SGHNT, CDR2 YENEEA. The CDR3 loop spans 13 amino acids. The CDR3 is CASSLGTGQPLHF. For the CDR3, the DNA is TGTGCCAGCAGCTTAGGCACGGGACAGCCCCTCCACTTT.

The V call is TRBV12-3 or TRBV12-4, the J call TRBJ2-3; D unresolved. This CDR3 has 11 residues. Trimming took off 6 bases at V and 4 bases at J, with 5 bases between the two ends. CDR3 bases: TGTGCCAGCAGCTACGCAGATACGCAGTATTTT. It specifies CASSYADTQYF.

The chain combines TRBV6-1 with TRBJ1-5; D remains ambiguous. V lost 1 base, J lost 6 bases, and 13 bases lay in between. The germline V gene encodes CDR1 MNHNS and CDR2 SASEGT. The CDR3 is 15 residues long. For the CDR3, the DNA is TGTGCCAGCAGTGAAGGGCCTACAGAGGGTCAGCCCCAGCATTTT. Protein sequence: CASSEGPTEGQPQHF.

The chain uses TRBV11-2 and TRBJ2-7; tentatively, D is TRBD2 (6 bases). The CDR3 spans 15 residues. CDR1 and CDR2 (germline): SGHAT, FQNNGV. Trimming took off 4 bases at V and 3 bases at J, with 16 bases between the two ends. The CDR3 here is CASSSMGLVYYEQYF. CDR3 sequence (DNA): TGTGCCAGCAGCTCTATGGGACTTGTCTACTACGAGCAGTACTTC. The full variable domain, with the rest looked up from reference TRBV11-2 and TRBJ2-7, is EAGVAQSPRYKIIEKRQSVAFWCNPISGHATLYWYQQILGQGPKLLIQFQNNGVVDDSQLPKDRFSAERLKGVDSTLKIQPAKLEDSAVYLCASSSMGLVYYEQYFGPGTRLTVT.

The V and J genes are TRBV27 and TRBJ2-2; the match to TRBD1 covers 10 bases. Trimming at V came to 4 bases and at J to 7 bases, leaving 12 bases not matched to a gene. The CDR3 covers 17 residues. CDR1 is MNHEY and CDR2 is SMNVEV in the germline V gene (reference sequence). CDR3 region: CASSSETGGIFGGELFF. The CDR3, as DNA: TGTGCCAGCAGTTCGGAGACAGGGGGCATTTTTGGCGGGGAGCTGTTTTTT.

This clone was seen a single time. V usage is TRBV6-5 and J usage is TRBJ1-4; no reliable D call. Trimming took off 0 bases at V and 8 bases at J, with 7 bases between the two ends. The germline gives CDR1 MNHEY, CDR2 SVGAGI. This CDR3 has 13 amino acids. The CDR3 nucleotides are TGTGCCAGCAGTTACTCGTTGCGGGAAAAACTGTTTTTT. Translating gives CASSYSLREKLFF.

A word on this clone: A junction boundary mismatches the germline segment, possibly from a read error. This sequence joins TRBV7-7 and TRBJ2-7; D is uncertain. Germline V gene data show CDR1 as SSHAT and CDR2 as FNYEAQ (reference sequence). CDR3 length equals 14 residues. The CDR3 loop is CASSPGTLRDEQYF. The CDR3 nucleotides read TGTGCTAGCAGCCCGGGTACCCTCCGGGACGAGCAGTACTTC. The full variable domain, its missing parts supplied by reference TRBV7-7 and TRBJ2-7, is GAGVSQSPRYKVTKRGQDVTLRCDPISSHATLYWYQQALGQGPEFLTYFNYEAQPDKSGLPSDRFSAERPEGSISTLTIQRTEQRDSAMYRCASSPGTLRDEQYFGPGTRLTVT.

V is TRBV5-1 and J is TRBJ1-1, with D tentatively TRBD1 (5 bases). V lost 4 bases, J lost 0 bases, and 16 bases lay in between. The CDR3 loop spans 16 amino acids. Germline CDR1 SGHRS, CDR2 YFSETQ. The CDR3 sequence: CASSKEQGAMNTEAFF. DNA for the CDR3: TGCGCCAGCAGCAAGGAGCAGGGTGCAATGAACACTGAAGCTTTCTTT.